The 2 T cell receptor beta chains in this list originate from one sample, sequenced in a study of T-cell reconstitution after alpha-beta-depleted transplantation in children. A library of TCRbeta sequences, prepared with unique molecular identifiers, was generated. TCRdb called the PCR reads again in MiXCR, with one record for every CDR3 protein. The top ten hold about 0.79% of the sample, which has under 850,000 distinct CDR3 sequences, about 12% seen once. The sequenced sample was PBMCs, obtained before TCRalphabeta/CD19-depleted stem cell transplant. Source of these receptors: a girl aged 2 to 9 with congenital amegakaryocytic thrombocytopenia, due to receive a stem cell transplant.

The chain couples TRBV20-1 to TRBJ1-1; 9 nucleotides align to TRBD1. Germline assignment: CDR1 DFQATT and CDR2 SNEGSKA (reference sequence). The V and J ends lost 5 bases and 5 bases, in that order; junction bases with no gene match: 12. The CDR3 totals 15 residues. CDR3 sequence reads: CSALMGETGGTEAFF. The CDR3 region has the DNA TGCAGTGCTCTAATGGGGGAGACAGGGGGGACTGAAGCTTTCTTT.

Ten or more counts support this clonotype. The chain has TRBV5-1 and TRBJ2-1, with a possible D match to TRBD2 (6 bases). This CDR3 region has 15 residues. Germline values: CDR1 SGHRS, CDR2 YFSETQ. Trimming cost V 0 bases and J 2 bases, with 9 bases left between them. CDR3 in amino acids: CASSLAGDAYNEQFF. The CDR3 nucleotides are TGCGCCAGCAGCTTGGCGGGGGACGCCTACAATGAGCAGTTCTTC.